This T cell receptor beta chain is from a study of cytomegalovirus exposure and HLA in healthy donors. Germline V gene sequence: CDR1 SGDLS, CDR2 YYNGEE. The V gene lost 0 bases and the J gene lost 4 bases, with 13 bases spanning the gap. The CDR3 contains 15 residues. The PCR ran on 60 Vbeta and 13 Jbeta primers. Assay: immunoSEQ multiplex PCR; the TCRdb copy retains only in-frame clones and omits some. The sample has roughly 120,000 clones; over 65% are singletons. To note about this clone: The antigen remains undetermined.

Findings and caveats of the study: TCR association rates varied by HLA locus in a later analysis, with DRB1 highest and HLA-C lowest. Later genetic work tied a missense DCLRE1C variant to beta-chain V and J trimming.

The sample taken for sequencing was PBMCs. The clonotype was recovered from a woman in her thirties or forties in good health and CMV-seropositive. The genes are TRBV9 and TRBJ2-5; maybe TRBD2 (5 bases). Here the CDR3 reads CASSVGGGGGETQYF. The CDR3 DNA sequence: TGTGCCAGCAGCGTAGGAGGTGGAGGCGGAGAGACCCAGTACTTC.